Shown below are 19 T cell receptor beta chains from a single sample sequenced in a study of blood T cell repertoires in COVID-19. The assay was immunoSEQ multiplex PCR, and TCRdb's table has in-frame clones only and misses some. In the table there are under 400,000 clones, nearly 90% of which are singletons. Sample: peripheral blood. These receptors all come from a man younger than 35 with active or convalescent COVID-19.

This clone occurred a few times. The chain joins TRBV7-9 to TRBJ2-7; D not resolved. CDR3 length: 13 amino acids. Germline lookup yields CDR1 SEHNR and CDR2 FQNEAQ (reference sequence). V lost 5 bases, J lost 3 bases, and 11 bases lay in between. CDR3 amino acids: CASSPQLFYEQYF. The CDR3 nucleotides read TGTGCCAGCAGCCCCCAGTTGTTCTACGAGCAGTACTTC.

The chain is built from TRBV21-1 and TRBJ2-7; the table's D call, TRBD2, has no DNA check behind it. TRBV21-1 is a listed pseudogene. This CDR3 spans 14 amino acids. The CDR3 is CASHAPRTFHEQYF. CDR3 bases: TGTGCCAGCCACGCCCCCCGCACTTTCCACGAGCAGTACTTC.

The rearrangement joins TRBV5-1 to TRBJ2-7; the match to TRBD2 covers 7 bases. Germline V gene sequence: CDR1 SGHRS, CDR2 YFSETQ. V shed 0 bases, J shed 0 bases, and the junction held 3 bases outside the gene matches. The CDR3 has 15 residues. CDR3 in DNA: TGCGCCAGCAGCTTGGCCCGGGAGGCCTCCTACGAGCAGTACTTC. This translates into CASSLAREASYEQYF.

The V gene is TRBV7-2, the J gene TRBJ2-1; TRBD1 matches 11 bases. V shed 7 bases, J shed 4 bases, and the junction held 6 bases outside the gene matches. The germline V gene has CDR1 SGHTA and CDR2 FQGNSA. CDR3 length equals 15 residues. In DNA, the CDR3 is TGTGCCAGCAAGGACAGGGGGCGCGGTTACAATGAGCAGTTCTTC. As protein: CASKDRGRGYNEQFF.

The V and J genes are TRBV28 and TRBJ2-7, with D possibly matching TRBD1 (5 bases). Germline V lookup: CDR1 MDHEN, CDR2 SYDVKM. This CDR3 spans 14 amino acids. Trimming pared 7 bases from V and 2 bases from J, leaving 15 bases between. The CDR3 protein is CASNPLTEAYEQYF. In DNA, the CDR3 is TGTGCCAGCAACCCCCTGACAGAGGCCTACGAGCAGTACTTC.

The rearrangement joins TRBV4-2 to TRBJ2-3; 7 nucleotides match TRBD2. The ends lost 1 base at V and 3 bases at J; junction bases unmatched: 4. The CDR3 runs 15 residues. Germline lookup yields CDR1 LGHNA and CDR2 YNFKEQ. The CDR3 region has the DNA TGTGCCAGCAGCCAAGCAGCGGGATCTACAGATACGCAGTATTTT. This codes for CASSQAAGSTDTQYF.

The chain couples TRBV28 to TRBJ1-3; D ambiguous. Trimming left V 2 bases short and J 4 bases short, with 6 bases between. Germline V gene data show CDR1 as MDHEN and CDR2 as SYDVKM. The CDR3 covers 13 residues. CDR3 sequence: CASSLNIGNTIYF. The CDR3, as DNA: TGTGCCAGCAGTTTAAATATAGGAAACACCATATATTTT.

V gene TRBV6-5 combines with J gene TRBJ1-1, with D possibly matching TRBD1 (5 bases). V lost 2 bases to trimming and J lost 1 base, with 8 bases between them. CDR3 length equals 14 residues. Germline V gene sequence: CDR1 MNHEY, CDR2 SVGAGI. In DNA form, the CDR3 reads TGTGCCAGCAGTTACAAGGGGAAGAACACTGAAGCTTTCTTT. The encoded protein is CASSYKGKNTEAFF.

The chain has TRBV5-5 and TRBJ1-1; D gene ambiguous. With 0 bases removed from V and 8 bases from J, the gap between germline ends came to 11 bases. The germline gives CDR1 SGHKS, CDR2 YYEKEE (reference sequence). This CDR3 has 13 residues. The CDR3 reads CASSLDAYLEAFF. The CDR3 coding sequence is TGTGCCAGCAGCTTGGACGCGTACCTAGAAGCTTTCTTT.

The CDR3 loop is CASSPRGQGNSPLHF. As DNA, the CDR3 is TGTGCCAGCTCACCACGTGGACAGGGGAATTCACCCCTCCACTTT. V usage is TRBV18 and J usage is TRBJ1-6; TRBD1 matches 9 bases. CDR1 and CDR2 (germline): KGHSH, LQKENI. The CDR3 contains 15 residues. V lost 1 base and J lost 7; bases outside the gene matches: 2.

The table lists this clone with a few counts. CDR3 sequence: CASSVGASSTDTQYF. CDR3 nucleotides: TGTGCCAGCAGCGTAGGCGCTAGCAGCACAGATACGCAGTATTTT. This chain connects TRBV9 to TRBJ2-3; the D gene is possibly TRBD2 (5 bases). The CDR3 totals 15 residues. Trimming shortened V by 0 bases and J by 0 bases, and 8 bases separated the two germline ends. The germline V gene encodes CDR1 SGDLS and CDR2 YYNGEE.

CDR3 in DNA: TGTGCCAGCAGTCGGGACAACTACAATGAGCAGTTCTTC. Protein product: CASSRDNYNEQFF. V usage is TRBV7-3 and J usage is TRBJ2-1, with D possibly being TRBD1 (6 bases). The germline CDR1 and CDR2 sequences are SGHTA and FQGTGA. The CDR3 is made up of 13 amino acids. V was trimmed by 6 bases and J by 3 bases, leaving 9 bases between them.

V is TRBV2 and J is TRBJ1-1; TRBD1 aligns across 8 bases. Trimming at V came to 8 bases and at J to 4 bases, leaving 6 bases not matched to a gene. There are 13 residues in the CDR3. Germline assignment: CDR1 SNHLY and CDR2 FYNNEI. The CDR3 is CASQQGATTEAFF. Here the CDR3 DNA reads TGTGCCAGCCAGCAGGGGGCTACCACTGAAGCTTTCTTT.

The chain has TRBV28 and TRBJ2-3, with unresolved D. Germline lookup yields CDR1 MDHEN and CDR2 SYDVKM. V was pared by 3 bases and J by 0 bases, with 10 bases between. The CDR3 consists of 15 residues. CDR3 coding DNA: TGTGCCAGCAGTTTTACGCTAGTAAGCACAGATACGCAGTATTTT. It translates to CASSFTLVSTDTQYF.

The rearrangement links TRBV27 to TRBJ1-4; 9 bases are a match to TRBD1. Germline-derived CDR1 and CDR2 are MNHEY and SMNVEV (reference sequence). The CDR3 is 15 residues long. The junction had 5 bases not matched to a gene; V was cut back by 3 bases and J by 6 bases. CDR3 residues: CASSFDGTGHEKLFF. In DNA form, the CDR3 reads TGTGCCAGCAGTTTCGACGGGACAGGGCATGAAAAACTGTTTTTT. The variable domain in full, completed from reference TRBV27 and TRBJ1-4, reads EAQVTQNPRYLITVTGKKLTVTCSQNMNHEYMSWYRQDPGLGLRQIYYSMNVEVTDKGDVPEGYKVSRKEKRNFPLILESPSPNQTSLYFCASSFDGTGHEKLFFGSGTQLSVL.

The V and J genes are TRBV19 and TRBJ2-2, with a possible D match to TRBD2 (6 bases). Germline V gives CDR1 LNHDA, CDR2 SQIVND (reference sequence). The CDR3 spans 16 residues. Trimming pared 3 bases from V and 3 bases from J, leaving 14 bases between. Here the CDR3 DNA reads TGTGCCAGTAGTATGGGTGAGGGACTGTACACCGGGGAGCTGTTTTTT. Protein: CASSMGEGLYTGELFF.

The gene calls are TRBV23-1 and TRBJ2-7, with TRBD1 matching 8 bases. TRBV23-1 is identified as an open reading frame with a role that is uncertain. The junction had 8 bases not matched to a gene; V was cut back by 4 bases and J by 3 bases. The CDR3 is 15 amino acids. This CDR3 is CASSPGQGSIYEQYF. As DNA, the CDR3 is TGCGCCAGCAGTCCTGGACAGGGTTCCATCTACGAGCAGTACTTC.

V and J are TRBV28 and TRBJ2-3; a weak D match, TRBD2 (7 bases). The CDR3 covers 16 residues. Germline loops: CDR1 MDHEN, CDR2 SYDVKM. V lost 6 bases and J 6 bases, leaving 22 bases between the germline ends. CDR3 sequence (DNA): TGTGCCAGCAGGGATCCACGGGGGGCACAGCGGGATACGCAGTATTTT. Protein product: CASRDPRGAQRDTQYF.

V and J are TRBV30 and TRBJ2-1, with 7 positions matching TRBD1. The germline V gene has CDR1 GTSNPN and CDR2 SVGIG (reference sequence). This CDR3 region has 13 residues. Germline trimming cut 4 bases from V and 8 bases from J; bases unmatched to any gene: 8. CDR3 region: CAWTLTGKDEQFF. The CDR3 DNA follows: TGTGCCTGGACCTTGACAGGGAAGGATGAGCAGTTCTTC.